Presented here are 20 T cell receptor beta chains from one specimen sequenced in a study of cytomegalovirus exposure and HLA in healthy donors. It was with 60 Vbeta and 13 Jbeta primers that the PCR ran. Produced via immunoSEQ multiplex PCR; TCRdb's table is partial and in-frame only. Its listing shows 40,000 to 60,000 clones. The sample consisted of PBMCs. The receptors come from a female donor in good health and CMV-seronegative.

The chain employs TRBV9 and TRBJ2-2; 12 bases agree with TRBD2. The V segment lost 3 bases and the J segment 6 bases; nucleotides outside the gene matches: 6. The length of the CDR3 is 16 residues. Germline V lookup: CDR1 SGDLS, CDR2 YYNGEE. The CDR3 spells CASSDTSGGLSGELFF. CDR3 nucleotides: TGTGCCAGCAGCGATACTAGCGGGGGGTTATCCGGGGAGCTGTTTTTT.

This chain links TRBV18 with TRBJ1-3; D gene ambiguous. Germline CDR1 is KGHSH and CDR2 is LQKENI. Trimming took off 1 base at V and 3 bases at J, with 10 bases between the two ends. The CDR3 runs 15 residues. This chain's CDR3 is CASSPLPGCGNTIYF. CDR3 sequence (DNA): TGTGCCAGCTCACCACTCCCAGGTTGTGGAAACACCATATATTTT.

The CDR3: CASSSLREKPQHF. Here the CDR3 DNA reads TGTGCCAGCAGTTCTCTCCGGGAGAAGCCCCAGCATTTT. The chain has TRBV6-6 and TRBJ1-5, with D hard to call. From germline, CDR1 is MNHNY and CDR2 SVGAGI (reference sequence). V lost 4 bases and J lost 8, with 12 bases in between. The CDR3 covers 13 residues.

The chain couples TRBV6-5 to TRBJ1-1; 7 nucleotides agree with TRBD1. Germline assignment: CDR1 MNHEY and CDR2 SVGAGI. This CDR3 comprises 14 residues. V was clipped by 0 bases and J by 4 bases; unmatched bases: 2. For the CDR3, the DNA is TGTGCCAGCAGTTACTCGACAGGGCGCACTGAAGCTTTCTTT. Translated: CASSYSTGRTEAFF.

The chain has TRBV4-1 and TRBJ1-1; D call uncertain. The CDR3 consists of 14 residues. The V and J ends lost 1 base and 0 bases respectively, with 6 bases between them. Germline CDR1 and CDR2: MGHRA and YSYEKL. The CDR3 region is CASSQGLMNTEAFF. CDR3 nucleotides: TGCGCCAGCAGCCAAGGACTGATGAACACTGAAGCTTTCTTT.

The chain joins TRBV6-5 to TRBJ2-2; 9 bases map to TRBD1. Germline assignment: CDR1 MNHEY and CDR2 SVGAGI. The CDR3 runs 15 residues. V lost 7 bases to trimming and J lost 7 bases; unmatched junction nucleotides: 10. CDR3 residues: CASKRDRERDGELFF. Here the CDR3 DNA reads TGTGCCAGCAAAAGGGACAGGGAACGGGACGGGGAGCTGTTTTTT.

Concerning this clone: This CDR3 fails to terminate in the conserved phenylalanine or tryptophan, so it likely reflects a read error. The chain couples TRBV30 to TRBJ1-2; 10 bases fit TRBD1. The CDR3 has 18 residues. Trimming at V came to 1 base and at J to 2 bases, leaving 13 bases not matched to a gene. CDR1 and CDR2 from the germline V gene are GTSNPN and SVGIG (reference sequence). CDR3 loop: CAWSATYVGTGENYGYTL. CDR3 in DNA: TGTGCCTGGAGTGCTACGTACGTTGGGACAGGGGAGAACTATGGCTACACCCTC.

The rearrangement uses TRBV30 and TRBJ2-5, with unresolved D. Trimming stripped 0 bases from V and 5 bases from J, with 13 bases between. This CDR3 is built from 14 residues. CDR1 is GTSNPN, CDR2 SVGIG, per germline (reference sequence). CDR3 DNA: TGTGCCTGGAGTGTGGGCCCCCCCGCGGAGACCCAGTACTTC. Translating gives CAWSVGPPAETQYF.

CDR3: CASSAGTGLGNEQFF. In DNA, the CDR3 is TGTGCCAGTAGCGCCGGGACAGGGCTGGGAAATGAGCAGTTCTTC. The chain has TRBV19 and TRBJ2-1; 9 nucleotides match TRBD1. V shed 6 bases and J 7 bases; nucleotides not matched to a gene: 10. Germline lookup yields CDR1 LNHDA and CDR2 SQIVND (reference sequence). This CDR3 has 15 amino acids.

The chain has TRBV18 and TRBJ2-7, with TRBD2 matching 12 bases. Trimming removed 4 bases from V and 3 bases from J; junction bases left unmatched: 1. Germline CDR1 is KGHSH and CDR2 is LQKENI. CDR3 size: 14 residues. CDR3 in DNA: TGTGCCAGCTCACAGGGACTAGCGGGCTACGAGCAGTACTTC. Amino acid sequence: CASSQGLAGYEQYF.

The chain couples TRBV7-9 to TRBJ1-5; 7 bases are a match to TRBD1. Germline-derived CDR1 and CDR2 are SEHNR and FQNEAQ (reference sequence). The trim removed 4 bases at V and 4 bases at J, leaving 4 bases unmatched. This CDR3 contains 14 residues. CDR3 in amino acids: CASSSQGQNQPQHF. DNA for the CDR3: TGTGCCAGCAGCTCTCAGGGACAGAATCAGCCCCAGCATTTT. Using reference TRBV7-9 and TRBJ1-5 for the parts outside the CDR3, the full variable domain is DTGVSQNPRHKITKRGQNVTFRCDPISEHNRLYWYRQTLGQGPEFLTYFQNEAQLEKSRLLSDRFSAERPKGSFSTLEIQRTEQGDSAMYLCASSSQGQNQPQHFGDGTRLSIL.

The chain combines TRBV4-2 with TRBJ1-1, with D perhaps matching TRBD1 (5 bases). CDR1 and CDR2 (germline): LGHNA, YNFKEQ. The V and J ends lost 0 bases and 0 bases respectively, with 14 bases between them. The CDR3 covers 17 residues. In nucleotides, the CDR3 is TGTGCCAGCAGCCAAGATTCTGGGGCCAGGATGAACACTGAAGCTTTCTTT. It translates to CASSQDSGARMNTEAFF.

The V and J genes are TRBV18 and TRBJ2-7, with 8 positions matching TRBD1. The CDR3 is made up of 16 amino acids. V lost 0 bases and J lost 7; bases outside the gene matches: 11. Germline lookup yields CDR1 KGHSH and CDR2 LQKENI. The CDR3 loop reads CASSPPDRVVSGEQYF. The CDR3, as DNA: TGTGCCAGCTCACCACCGGACAGGGTGGTTTCGGGGGAGCAGTACTTC.

The CDR3 here is CASSQESLYGANVLTF. In DNA form, the CDR3 reads TGCGCCAGCAGCCAAGAAAGTCTCTATGGGGCCAACGTCCTGACTTTC. The rearrangement links TRBV4-3 to TRBJ2-6, with D uncertain. The length of the CDR3 is 16 residues. V dropped 0 bases and J dropped 3 bases, with 9 bases sitting between them. The germline CDR1 and CDR2 sequences are LGHNA and YSLEER.

The rearrangement joins TRBV4-1 to TRBJ2-7, with D perhaps TRBD1 (6 bases). The germline V and J ends were trimmed by 5 bases and 3 bases, with 14 bases remaining between them. CDR1 and CDR2 from the germline V gene are MGHRA and YSYEKL. This CDR3 is 14 amino acids long. The CDR3 region is CASSYGEGGYEQYF. Written as DNA, the CDR3 is TGCGCCAGCAGCTATGGGGAAGGGGGCTACGAGCAGTACTTC.

The chain couples TRBV5-1 to TRBJ1-4, with a weak D call TRBD1 (5 bases). The V end lost 1 base, the J end lost 7 bases, and 11 bases lay between the germline ends. Germline values: CDR1 SGHRS, CDR2 YFSETQ. The CDR3 contains 14 residues. The CDR3 here is CASSLKRGAEKLFF. In nucleotides, the CDR3 is TGCGCCAGCAGCTTGAAAAGGGGCGCTGAAAAACTGTTTTTT.

CDR3 coding DNA: TGTGCCTGGGACGGGGGAGGGGAGACCCAGTACTTC. Translated: CAWDGGGETQYF. The rearrangement uses TRBV30 and TRBJ2-5, with 7 bases that match TRBD2. CDR1 and CDR2 from the germline V gene are GTSNPN and SVGIG (reference sequence). The length of the CDR3 is 12 residues. Losses at the gene ends were 5 bases for V and 5 bases for J; bases not matched to a gene: 5.

This chain links TRBV6-5 with TRBJ1-1; 7 nucleotides agree with TRBD1. The CDR3 has 13 residues. Germline CDR1 MNHEY, CDR2 SVGAGI. With 6 bases clipped from V and 3 bases from J, the junction kept 4 bases outside the gene matches. CDR3 sequence reads: CASSLDRDTEAFF. CDR3 coding DNA: TGTGCCAGCAGCCTCGACAGGGACACTGAAGCTTTCTTT.

The chain combines TRBV5-6 with TRBJ2-7; D possibly corresponds to TRBD2 (5 bases). The CDR3 spans 14 residues. Germline CDR1 reads SGHDT; CDR2 reads YYEEEE. V shed 2 bases and J shed 0 bases, with 9 bases lying between them. The CDR3 loop reads CASSFGGSSYEQYF. Here the CDR3 DNA reads TGTGCCAGCAGCTTTGGAGGTAGCTCCTACGAGCAGTACTTC.

V and J are TRBV7-2 and TRBJ2-2, with D maybe TRBD2 (5 bases). The CDR3 is 13 amino acids. V dropped 2 bases and J dropped 4 bases, with 5 bases sitting between them. Germline V gene lookup returns CDR1 SGHTA and CDR2 FQGNSA. CDR3 DNA: TGTGCCAGCAGCTTACGGGGCACCGGGGAGCTGTTTTTT. Protein sequence: CASSLRGTGELFF.